Reported below is one T cell receptor beta chain. The target antigen is unknown. The data were obtained in a study of early stage breast cancer tumors. Study-level points and caveats: Tumor and normal breast were distinguished via blood comparison in about 90% of the 16 patients. Compared with adjacent normal breast tissue, tumors showed 2 to 2.5-fold greater T cell density and higher clonality. Commonly generated sequences made up most enriched TCRB sequences shared between patients.

CDR1 SEHNR and CDR2 FQNEAQ come from the germline V gene (reference sequence). This CDR3 spans 14 amino acids. J gave up 4 bases and V 7 bases, and 8 bases lay outside the gene matches. The assay was immunoSEQ multiplex PCR, and TCRdb's table has in-frame clones only and misses some. The sample shows approximately 10,000 clones, approximately 78% of them seen only once. Sequenced: breast tumor tissue. V and J are TRBV7-9 and TRBJ1-2; 8 bases align to TRBD1. The clonotype originates from a person aged 35-50 years with breast cancer. In nucleotides, the CDR3 is TGTGCCAGCACGGGGGGACAGGCGTTCTATGGCTACACCTTC. Translated: CASTGGQAFYGYTF. Looking up the rest from reference TRBV7-9 and TRBJ1-2 gives the full variable domain: DTGVSQNPRHKITKRGQNVTFRCDPISEHNRLYWYRQTLGQGPEFLTYFQNEAQLEKSRLLSDRFSAERPKGSFSTLEIQRTEQGDSAMYLCASTGGQAFYGYTFGSGTRLTVV.